At least ten counts were recorded for the clone carrying this T cell receptor (beta chain). The cDNA was generated by 5'RACE with 10-nucleotide random UMIs. TCRdb called the 5' RACE reads again in MiXCR, with one record for every CDR3 protein. The sample has tens of thousands of distinct CDR3 sequences, 9.7% seen once. The CDR3 sequence is 15 residues long. Germline V gene sequence: CDR1 SGHVS, CDR2 FNYEAQ. Trimming removed 5 bases from V and 0 bases from J, with 13 bases in between. Documented time point: longitudinal time-point 2. PBMCs numbering 2 million and stored at -80 C yielded the unsorted libraries. These data originate in a study of neurological immune-mediated disorders.

This TCR was sampled from a man younger than 40 in good health. Sequences were obtained from PBMCs. J is TRBJ2-5 and V is TRBV7-6; TRBD2 might be the D (6 bases). In DNA, the CDR3 is TGTGCCAGCAGCCGACTAGAAGGTAACCAAGAGACCCAGTACTTC. It is translated as CASSRLEGNQETQYF.